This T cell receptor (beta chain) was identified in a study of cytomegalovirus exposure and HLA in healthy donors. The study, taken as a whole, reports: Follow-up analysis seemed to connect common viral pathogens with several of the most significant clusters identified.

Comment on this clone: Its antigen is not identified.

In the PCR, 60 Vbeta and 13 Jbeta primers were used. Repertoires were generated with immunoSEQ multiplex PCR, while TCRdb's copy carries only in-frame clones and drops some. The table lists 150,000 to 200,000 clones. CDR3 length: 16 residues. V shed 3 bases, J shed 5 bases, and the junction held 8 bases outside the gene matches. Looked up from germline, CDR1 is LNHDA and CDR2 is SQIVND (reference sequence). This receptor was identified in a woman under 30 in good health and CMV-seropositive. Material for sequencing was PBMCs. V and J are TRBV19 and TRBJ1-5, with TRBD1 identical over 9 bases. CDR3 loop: CASSIIRDRADQPQHF. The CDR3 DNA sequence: TGTGCCAGTAGTATCATCCGGGACAGGGCGGATCAGCCCCAGCATTTT.